This T cell receptor beta chain was captured by sequencing in a study of T-cell reconstitution after alpha-beta-depleted transplantation in children. Library preparation (for TCRbeta) was performed with unique molecular identifiers. Via MiXCR, TCRdb re-called the PCR reads, giving one row per CDR3 protein. The data hold approximately 420,000 distinct CDR3 sequences, with about a tenth observed a single time. The V end was cut by 0 bases, the J end by 14 bases, with 19 bases between. CDR3 length equals 13 residues. Germline V lookup: CDR1 GTSNPN, CDR2 SVGIG (reference sequence). This TCR derives from a human donor who donated a stem cell graft to a child with acute myeloid leukemia. This chain links TRBV30 with TRBJ1-2; D gene unclear. The input for sequencing was PBMCs from the stem cell graft donor, taken from the stem cell graft. CDR3 protein: CAWSVGGPLGVTF. DNA for the CDR3: TGTGCCTGGAGTGTGGGTGGCCCCCTCGGAGTAACCTTC.